A selection of T cell receptor beta chains follows, all from one sample in a study of resident and recirculating memory T cells in vitiligo. Clones were read by immunoSEQ multiplex PCR, and TCRdb kept only the in-frame ones, dropping some. The table has 70,000 to 75,000 clones, approximately 89% seen once; the top ten hold roughly 5%. The material sequenced was blood. The source of these receptors is a male donor with vitiligo. Both conserved end residues are part of each CDR3.

V gene: TRBV19
CDR3 protein: CASSYGITEAFF

V gene: TRBV7-9
CDR3 protein: CASSWDRDTGELFF

V gene: TRBV18
CDR3 protein: CASSPAPPLAGEAYEQYF

V gene: TRBV7-9
CDR3 protein: CASSSRTGSSYEQYF

V gene: TRBV9
CDR3 protein: CASSVEGVNTEAFF

V gene: TRBV6-4
CDR3 protein: CASSDVPGSTEAFF

V gene: TRBV11-2
CDR3 protein: CASSTDRGSYEQYF

V gene: TRBV6-5
CDR3 protein: CASSYLGNTEAFF

V gene: TRBV5-6
CDR3 protein: CASSWGGEGDNSPLHF

V gene: TRBV5-4
CDR3 protein: CASSFTSGGYNEQFF

V gene: TRBV4-1
CDR3 protein: CASRQTFSNQPQHF

V gene: TRBV7-3
CDR3 protein: CASSLSSGAGTDTQYF

V gene: TRBV5-1
CDR3 protein: CASSLASLAGGSETQYF

V gene: TRBV7-2
CDR3 protein: CASSLGQYQETQYF

V gene: TRBV6-5
CDR3 protein: CASRPSSGEQYF

V gene: TRBV7-9
CDR3 protein: CASSLRVSGANVLTF

V gene: TRBV28
CDR3 protein: CASSLGGGNQPQHF

V gene: TRBV7-9
CDR3 protein: CASSSTSYNEQFF

V gene: TRBV6-5
CDR3 protein: CASRDSGANYGYTF

V gene: TRBV15
CDR3 protein: CATSRAPGQGNEKLFF

V gene: TRBV7-9
CDR3 protein: CASSSGQITGELFF

V gene: TRBV5-1
CDR3 protein: CASSNGQGAGGELFF

V gene: TRBV10-3
CDR3 protein: CAITADSQGEQYF

V gene: TRBV5-1
CDR3 protein: CASSLGRLNSYSTDTQYF

V gene: TRBV5-6
CDR3 protein: CASSLSPGNTDTQYF

V gene: TRBV30
CDR3 protein: CAWSRGVHNEQFF

V gene: TRBV29-1
CDR3 protein: CSVIRTGMDYGYTF

V gene: TRBV2
CDR3 protein: CASSERTGGSRGYTF

V gene: TRBV5-5
CDR3 protein: CASSLGELESGELFF

V gene: TRBV2
CDR3 protein: CASSEWASGGTDTQYF

V gene: TRBV25-1
CDR3 protein: CASSESSTEAFF

V gene: TRBV29-1
CDR3 protein: CSVAQGRSEQYF

V gene: TRBV9
CDR3 protein: CASSLRGIGTEAFF

V gene: TRBV7-2
CDR3 protein: CASSSIRTGDNEQFF

V gene: TRBV13
CDR3 protein: CASSLPSGGQTEAFF

V gene: TRBV27
CDR3 protein: CASSLNDGRTYEQYF

V gene: TRBV9
CDR3 protein: CASSPGDNSNQPQHF

V gene: TRBV7-2
CDR3 protein: CASSSPTGMNTEAFF

V gene: TRBV6-5
CDR3 protein: CASSYRGTGFYGYTF

V gene: TRBV6-6
CDR3 protein: CASRPPGLVDEQYF

V gene: TRBV29-1
CDR3 protein: CSVEETGGARGFYNEQFF

V gene: TRBV28
CDR3 protein: CASSFWARTGYPYEQYF